This TCR beta chain emerged from a study of OX40 agonist ivuxolimab in advanced cancers. Study background: The study reported partial responses in three patients: one hepatocellular carcinoma, two cutaneous melanoma. Study-level findings and limits: The study did not work out the antigen specificity of the expanded peripheral T cells. Low normalized T-cell clonal expansion also characterized some of the nonresponders.

This clone was detected once. Antigen specificity is unknown. Some clones are missing from TCRdb's copy, which holds only in-frame ones; the method was immunoSEQ multiplex PCR. The sample holds 30,000 to 45,000 clones, about 89% seen once. The germline gives CDR1 PRHDT, CDR2 FYEKMQ (reference sequence). This CDR3 is 14 amino acids long. V was pared by 1 base and J by 0 bases, with 7 bases between. The study sampled blood at baseline, cycle 4 day 1, and cycle 7 day 1. The TCR comes from an adult with an advanced solid tumor such as melanoma, head and neck, liver or kidney cancer. The chain carries TRBV13 and TRBJ2-7; D gene unclear. Material: CD4+ or CD8+ T cells sorted from blood, obtained in a trial of the OX40 agonist ivuxolimab. Here the CDR3 reads CASSLVRNSYEQYF. CDR3 sequence (DNA): TGTGCCAGCAGCTTAGTTCGTAACTCCTACGAGCAGTACTTC.